This is a list of T cell receptor beta chains from one sample in a study of cytomegalovirus exposure and HLA in healthy donors. Repertoires were generated with immunoSEQ multiplex PCR, while TCRdb's copy carries only in-frame clones and drops some. Recorded here are over 150,000 clones; the top ten clones represent 0.7% to 0.8%. Material: PBMCs. Every receptor here comes from a boy aged 5-17 years in good health and CMV-seronegative. CDR3s include the opening cysteine and the closing phenylalanine or tryptophan.

J,V,CDR3
TRBJ2-7,TRBV6-6,CASSLAGGRYEQYF
TRBJ2-7,TRBV5-6,CASSSLTSGGIYEQYF
TRBJ2-3,TRBV2,CATLKGLANRDTQYF
TRBJ2-1,TRBV5-4,CASSSNDLAGQFF
TRBJ2-2,TRBV6-6,CASSRDNLSGELFF
TRBJ2-1,TRBV11-3,CASSPRGSYNEQFF
TRBJ2-7,TRBV4-1,CASSQHGSGAEQYF
TRBJ1-6,TRBV7-9,CASSTTRQGFSPLHF
TRBJ1-6,TRBV7-9,CASSLDLADSPLHF
TRBJ2-1,TRBV2,CASSEGLAPRPSNNEQFF
TRBJ2-5,TRBV7-9,CASSSGDRLETQYF
TRBJ1-6,TRBV6-5,CASRETVGSPLHF
TRBJ2-1,TRBV28,CASTGGNYNEQFF
TRBJ1-5,TRBV30,CAWADSEHQPQHF
TRBJ2-7,TRBV7-9,CASSSPRQGGQYF
TRBJ1-1,TRBV5-4,CASSPDGAQGPGFF
TRBJ2-3,TRBV6-1,CASRQDGADTQYF
TRBJ1-3,TRBV7-8,CASRGQGAGLTGNTIYF
TRBJ2-1,TRBV7-9,CASSERGGTYNEQFF
TRBJ1-3,TRBV7-2,CASSLNVRGSGNTIYF
TRBJ2-7,TRBV6-5,CASSRSGTDYEQYF
TRBJ1-1,TRBV11-1,CASSWVGASDTEAFF
TRBJ2-2,TRBV6-5,CASSRTGNTGELFF
TRBJ2-5,TRBV28,CASRRGGGIQETQYF
TRBJ1-1,TRBV7-2,CASSLTSGGTEAFF
TRBJ1-2,TRBV6-5,CASSNSGLINYGYTF
TRBJ2-3,TRBV11-2,CASSLAGGRQRPDTQYF
TRBJ2-7,TRBV14,CASSQKAGGQYEQYF
TRBJ2-7,TRBV5-6,CASSLRGLLSYEQYF
TRBJ1-2,TRBV27,CASAPRQSTLSSYGYTF
TRBJ1-2,TRBV18,CASSPPEPQLYGYTF